Below, 19 T cell receptor beta chains from the same sample are listed, as sequenced in a study of cytomegalovirus exposure and HLA in healthy donors. PCR amplification relied on 60 Vbeta primers (plus 13 Jbeta primers). Profiled with immunoSEQ multiplex PCR; TCRdb holds only in-frame clones, not every one. The sample table sets out 100,000 to 150,000 clones. Sequencing was carried out using PBMCs. The receptors were gathered from a man between 18 and 35 years old in good health and CMV-seronegative.

CDR3 in amino acids: CASGAVTVAYEQYF. The CDR3 DNA sequence: TGTGCCAGCGGCGCTGTGACAGTAGCCTACGAGCAGTACTTC. V is TRBV6-1 and J is TRBJ2-7, with D maybe TRBD1 (5 bases). The CDR3 is 14 residues long. Trimming shortened V by 8 bases and J by 2 bases, and 16 bases separated the two germline ends. Germline V gene sequence: CDR1 MNHNS, CDR2 SASEGT.

This chain links TRBV5-4 with TRBJ1-1; no reliable D call. The CDR3 loop spans 17 amino acids. Trimming stripped 0 bases from V and 1 base from J, with 16 bases between. In germline, CDR1 is SGHNT, CDR2 YYREEE (reference sequence). The CDR3 loop reads CASSLGGWSTPNTEAFF. The CDR3, as DNA: TGTGCCAGCAGCTTGGGCGGATGGAGCACCCCGAACACTGAAGCTTTCTTT.

Of note for this clone: The sample contains more than one DNA sequence encoding this CDR3. The chain uses TRBV28 and TRBJ2-7; D may be TRBD2 (6 bases). Germline V CDR1 and CDR2: MDHEN, SYDVKM. The length of the CDR3 is 14 residues. V lost 5 bases to trimming and J lost 3 bases, with 14 bases between them. The CDR3 sequence: CASSESGFSYEQYF. The CDR3 DNA sequence: TGTGCCAGCAGTGAAAGCGGGTTCAGCTACGAGCAGTACTTC.

This sequence joins TRBV7-8 and TRBJ1-1; 7 bases align to TRBD1. The V and J ends lost 5 bases and 2 bases, in that order; junction bases with no gene match: 5. The CDR3 sequence is 14 residues long. Germline V gene data show CDR1 as SGHVS and CDR2 as FQNEAQ. CDR3 nucleotide sequence: TGTGCCAGCAGCCCCGGGACAGCAAACACTGAAGCTTTCTTT. It translates to CASSPGTANTEAFF.

In the case of this clone: Other DNA sequences in the sample encode the same CDR3. The rearrangement joins TRBV27 to TRBJ1-1; D might be TRBD1 (6 bases). The V end was cut by 5 bases, the J end by 4 bases, with 17 bases between. The germline V gene encodes CDR1 MNHEY and CDR2 SMNVEV (reference sequence). There are 15 residues in the CDR3. CDR3 sequence: CASSIQQGLSTEAFF. The CDR3 region has the DNA TGTGCCAGCAGTATCCAACAGGGTTTGAGCACTGAAGCTTTCTTT.

The chain couples TRBV5-6 to TRBJ2-7, with D perhaps matching TRBD1 (6 bases). Trimming removed 4 bases at V and 0 bases at J, with 17 bases between. There are 16 residues in the CDR3. Per germline, CDR1 SGHDT and CDR2 YYEEEE. The CDR3 DNA reads TGTGCCAGCAGCAGTAAAAAGCGGACAGTCTCCTACGAGCAGTACTTC. Its protein product is CASSSKKRTVSYEQYF.

This rearrangement joins TRBV7-9 to TRBJ2-7, with TRBD1 as a possible D gene (5 bases). This CDR3 is built from 13 residues. Trimming shortened V by 0 bases and J by 11 bases, and 14 bases separated the two germline ends. The germline CDR1 and CDR2 sequences are SEHNR and FQNEAQ (reference sequence). CDR3 amino acids: CASSLALQGYEYF. The CDR3 DNA is TGTGCCAGCAGCTTAGCCCTGCAGGGATACGAGTACTTC. The entire variable domain, with the rest obtained from reference TRBV7-9 and TRBJ2-7, is as follows: DTGVSQNPRHKITKRGQNVTFRCDPISEHNRLYWYRQTLGQGPEFLTYFQNEAQLEKSRLLSDRFSAERPKGSFSTLEIQRTEQGDSAMYLCASSLALQGYEYFGPGTRLTVT.

The V gene is TRBV6-5, the J gene TRBJ1-6; the D is unclear. The germline V gene encodes CDR1 MNHEY and CDR2 SVGAGI. V was shortened by 4 bases and J by 3 bases, with 10 bases between the two germline ends. The CDR3 contains 15 residues. CDR3 in amino acids: CASSWAAGYNSPLHF. The CDR3, as DNA: TGTGCCAGCAGTTGGGCCGCTGGCTATAATTCACCCCTCCACTTT.

The V and J genes are TRBV30 and TRBJ1-5; TRBD1 aligns across 7 bases. The CDR3 contains 15 residues. Germline assignment: CDR1 GTSNPN and CDR2 SVGIG (reference sequence). The J segment lost 3 bases and the V segment lost 2 bases, leaving 7 bases of the junction unmatched. The CDR3, as DNA: TGTGCCTGGAGTATCCGGGACAGAATCAATCAGCCCCAGCATTTT. Protein sequence: CAWSIRDRINQPQHF.

The chain combines TRBV10-3 with TRBJ2-7; D is perhaps TRBD2 (7 bases). The CDR3 runs to 15 residues. The ends were cut back, 4 bases at V and 2 bases at J, with 15 bases in the middle. Germline CDR1 reads ENHRY; CDR2 reads SYGVKD. CDR3 in DNA: TGTGCCATCAGTGTCGTTAGGGGGACTACCTACGAGCAGTACTTC. Its translation is CAISVVRGTTYEQYF.

This sequence joins TRBV15 and TRBJ1-2, with TRBD1 matching 7 bases. The CDR3 runs 14 residues. Losses at the gene ends were 0 bases for V and 6 bases for J; bases not matched to a gene: 4. CDR1 is LNHNV and CDR2 is YYDKDF in the germline V gene (reference sequence). The CDR3 DNA is TGTGCCACCAGCAGAGATGAGACAGGGAATGGCTACACCTTC. It is translated as CATSRDETGNGYTF.

This CDR3 is CAWTHGGEQYF. The CDR3 DNA follows: TGTGCCTGGACCCACGGGGGCGAGCAGTACTTC. The chain has TRBV30 and TRBJ2-7, with a tentative D call TRBD2 (6 bases). CDR1 and CDR2 from the germline V gene are GTSNPN and SVGIG (reference sequence). Trimming removed 4 bases at V and 6 bases at J, with 10 bases between. This CDR3 region has 11 residues.

As to this clone: One end of the junction varies from germline; a read error may be responsible. The chain links TRBV29-1 to TRBJ1-2; 11 bases map to TRBD1. The CDR3 totals 13 residues. Germline CDR1 is SQVTM and CDR2 is ANQGSEA. The CDR3 DNA is TGCAGCGTGGCGAGACCGGACAGGGGGCGAGCCGACTTC. This gives the protein CSVARPDRGRADF.

The V call is TRBV29-1, the J call TRBJ2-5; tentative D call: TRBD1 (7 bases). The last part of the DNA fits TRBJ2-7 better; the J call may be wrong. CDR1 and CDR2 (germline): SQVTM, ANQGSEA. This CDR3 spans 12 amino acids. The CDR3 loop is CSVTGRDYEQYF. Here the CDR3 DNA reads TGCAGCGTGACAGGGCGGGATTACGAGCAGTACTTC.

The DNA for the CDR3 is TGTGCCAGCAGACTTAGAACAGGAAGAGGTCAGCCCCAGCATTTT. This codes for CASRLRTGRGQPQHF. The chain combines TRBV6-1 with TRBJ1-5, with D perhaps TRBD1 (5 bases). Germline assignment: CDR1 MNHNS and CDR2 SASEGT. Trimming pared 6 bases from V and 6 bases from J, leaving 18 bases between. This CDR3 spans 15 amino acids.

J is TRBJ1-5 and V is TRBV7-2; D is unresolved. V gave up 0 bases and J gave up 9 bases, with 12 bases separating them. This CDR3 contains 14 residues. From germline, CDR1 is SGHTA and CDR2 FQGNSA. The CDR3 region is CASSLALGLGPQHF. DNA of the CDR3: TGTGCCAGCAGCTTAGCGCTTGGTCTAGGGCCCCAGCATTTT.

The V gene is TRBV6-5, the J gene TRBJ2-7, with a tentative D call TRBD1 (5 bases). CDR1 and CDR2 from the germline V gene are MNHEY and SVGAGI. The CDR3 is 14 residues long. V dropped 6 bases and J dropped 3 bases, with 15 bases sitting between them. CDR3 in DNA: TGTGCCAGCAGCATCAGCCTGGGGCACTACGAGCAGTACTTC. This translates into CASSISLGHYEQYF.

The chain carries TRBV2 and TRBJ2-7; a possible D gene is TRBD1 (6 bases). V was clipped by 5 bases and J by 3 bases, with 14 bases between them. The CDR3 extends over 14 amino acids. Germline assignment: CDR1 SNHLY and CDR2 FYNNEI. The CDR3 reads CASSPSGTNYEQYF. CDR3 coding DNA: TGTGCCAGCAGTCCCTCCGGGACAAACTACGAGCAGTACTTC.

As regards this clone: Germline is not matched at one junction end, which may reflect a read error. The chain carries TRBV7-7 and TRBJ2-3, with 7 bases fitting TRBD2. Germline values: CDR1 SSHAT, CDR2 FNYEAQ (reference sequence). The CDR3 has 17 residues. The CDR3 coding sequence is TGTGCTAGCAGCTCAGGACCCACAGCGGGGCCCGGGGGTACGCAGTATTTT. Its translation is CASSSGPTAGPGGTQYF.